This TCR beta chain came from a study of radiation and T cells in renal cell carcinoma (dated by TCRdb to 2020 to 2021). For context, the study as a whole: The samples were drawn from a clinical trial, where primary renal cell carcinomas were treated with 15 Gy of stereotactic body radiation therapy and then removed by nephrectomy 4 weeks afterward. In the roughly 54 samples combined, some 4,000,000 unique CDR3 nucleotide sequences were found, encoding roughly 2,500,000 unique CDR3 amino acid sequences. A total of roughly 53 samples underwent TCR beta sequencing, made up of approximately 26 tumors and some 27 peripheral blood samples.

Concerning this clone: Its antigen is not yet known. Base qualities are not at hand, and no much larger clone is one base apart.

TCR beta libraries were generated from genomic DNA with the immunoSEQ kit, following the manufacturer's recommendations. Library preparation used a first multiplex PCR with proprietary primers, then a second PCR adding unique barcodes, with bead cleanups after each round. A kit-provided positive control reaction and a negative control reaction were included in every sample batch. The final libraries were assessed on an Agilent 4200 TapeStation D1000 ScreenTape, pooled by volume, and quantified by qPCR. Sequencing was performed on an Illumina NextSeq500 using a MidOutput 150-cycle cartridge, with 156 Read1 cycles, 15 Index1 cycles, and the kit custom primers. The pooled library was loaded at roughly 0.96 pM, with a 20% PhiX control spiked in. For the original study's pipeline: Vendor-processed data were analyzed in R, with a clonotype defined as all T cells sharing the same CDR3 nucleotide sequence. For clone abundance analyses, frequencies were normalized to the 10,000 most abundant clones in each sample. Public T cell clones, averaging fewer than five per sample, were removed before analysis. A difference in abundance of at least 32-fold between compartments was used to define tumor-enriched and baseline blood-enriched clonotypes. Clonotypes expanded or contracted between blood time points were identified with a beta-binomial differential abundance model. Similarity between tumor and blood repertoires was quantified using the Baroni-Urbani and Buser coefficient, and groups were compared with two-tailed Wilcoxon tests in R. Held by TCRdb, this immuneACCESS table contains in-frame sequences only and omits some clones. Under half of the omission traces to an unresolved V gene where checked; the cause of the rest is unknown. Clonal size and the V and J genes are those of that table, whereas D and trimming came from the DNA. Within this sample are approximately 75,000 clones, with 82% of them counted one time only. The leading ten clones occupy approximately 5.4% of the sample.

What the work shows at the level of the full study, not this receptor alone: Because pretreatment tumor biopsies were not available, the study could not determine whether clonotypes were already present within the tumor at baseline. Tracking of blood repertoire dynamics stopped at approximately four weeks after treatment, with no follow-up past that point. In blood, the top tumor clonotypes increased between baseline and 2 weeks post-radiation and then shrank by 4 weeks, which suggests that tumor-resident clones expanded only transiently. With a single-armed trial design, the study had no way to address how radiation dose or scheduling affects the TCR repertoire.

Relative to germline, V is 4 bases shorter and J is 5 bases shorter, with 21 bases between their ends. Reading the germline V gene (reference sequence) gives CDR1 SGHNT and CDR2 YYREEE. The CDR3 sequence holds 16 residues, the cysteine and phenylalanine included. Here the CDR3 DNA is all that survives: 48 bases in frame from base 1. The sample's time point label, in plain terms: blood 2 weeks post-SBRT. The treatment or condition label, read with the paper, signifies: 15 Gy SBRT to primary tumor, nephrectomy 4 weeks later. To follow tumor-enriched clonotypes, peripheral blood was collected serially from radiation-treated patients at baseline and again at 2 weeks and 4 weeks after SBRT. Every patient had renal cell carcinoma of clear cell pathology. Genomic DNA for TCR sequencing was prepared using the QIAamp DNA Blood Mini Kit (Qiagen). The analyses included only samples that passed all quality control checks.

This material consisted of blood, taken from a patient whose treatment included radiotherapy and nephrectomy. The V and J genes are TRBV5-4 and TRBJ2-5; a weak D assignment points to TRBD2 (6 bases agree). This TCR was recovered from a man aged 60 to 75 with renal cell carcinoma. The CDR3 corresponds to CASSRVLRGRSETQYF. The base sequence is TGTGCCAGCAGCCGGGTGCTCCGGGGGAGGTCGGAGACCCAGTACTTC.